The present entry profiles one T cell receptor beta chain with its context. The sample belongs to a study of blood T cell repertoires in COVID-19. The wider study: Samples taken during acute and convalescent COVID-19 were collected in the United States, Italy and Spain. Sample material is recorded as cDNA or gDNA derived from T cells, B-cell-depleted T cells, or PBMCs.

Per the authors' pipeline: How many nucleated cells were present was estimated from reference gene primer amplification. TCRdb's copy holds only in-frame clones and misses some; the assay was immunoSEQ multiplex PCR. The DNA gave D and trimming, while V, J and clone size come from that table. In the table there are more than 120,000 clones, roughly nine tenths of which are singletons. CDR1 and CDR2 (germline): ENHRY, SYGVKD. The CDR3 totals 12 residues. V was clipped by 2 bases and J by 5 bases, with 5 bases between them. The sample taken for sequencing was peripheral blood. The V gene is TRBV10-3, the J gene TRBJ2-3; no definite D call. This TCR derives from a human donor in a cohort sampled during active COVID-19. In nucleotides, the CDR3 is TGTGCCATCAGTGAGATCAGAGATACGCAGTATTTT. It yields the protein CAISEIRDTQYF.